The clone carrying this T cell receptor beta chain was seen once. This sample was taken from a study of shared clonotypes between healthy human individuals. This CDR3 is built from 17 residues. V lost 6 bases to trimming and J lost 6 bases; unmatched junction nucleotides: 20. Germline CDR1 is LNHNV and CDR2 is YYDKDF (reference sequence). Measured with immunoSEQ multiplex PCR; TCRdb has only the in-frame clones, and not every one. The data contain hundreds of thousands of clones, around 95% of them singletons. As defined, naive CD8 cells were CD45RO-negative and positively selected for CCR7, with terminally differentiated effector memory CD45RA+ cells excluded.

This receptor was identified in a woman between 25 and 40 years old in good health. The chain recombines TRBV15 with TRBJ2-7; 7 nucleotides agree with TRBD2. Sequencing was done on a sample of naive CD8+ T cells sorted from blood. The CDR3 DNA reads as TGTGCCACCAGAACGAAAATAATAGCGGGCCCGGGGGTCGAGCAGTACTTC. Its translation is CATRTKIIAGPGVEQYF.